The following is a T cell receptor (beta chain) sequence with its context. RNA transcripts provided the source from which TCR beta CDR3 regions were amplified. Using the HTBI primer set, a first-round RT-PCR was run on the TCR CDR3. MiXCR, run by TCRdb on the multiplex PCR reads, gives a single entry per CDR3 protein. The sample carries about 98,000 distinct CDR3 sequences, approximately 42% recorded once. The sample originates from a study of T cells in Graves' hyperthyroidism and ophthalmopathy. J was trimmed by 0 bases and V by 6 bases; bases with no gene match: 16. This CDR3 is built from 18 residues. The germline gives CDR1 PRHDT, CDR2 FYEKMQ (reference sequence).

The origin of this receptor is a woman in her twenties or thirties with Graves' hyperthyroidism. The sequencing input was peripheral blood or thyroid tissue (not recorded which). The chain couples TRBV13 to TRBJ1-1; 7 bases fit TRBD1. The CDR3 loop reads CASSFPGQIFNMNTEAFF. The CDR3 DNA sequence: TGTGCCAGCAGTTTTCCGGGACAGATTTTCAACATGAACACTGAAGCTTTCTTT.